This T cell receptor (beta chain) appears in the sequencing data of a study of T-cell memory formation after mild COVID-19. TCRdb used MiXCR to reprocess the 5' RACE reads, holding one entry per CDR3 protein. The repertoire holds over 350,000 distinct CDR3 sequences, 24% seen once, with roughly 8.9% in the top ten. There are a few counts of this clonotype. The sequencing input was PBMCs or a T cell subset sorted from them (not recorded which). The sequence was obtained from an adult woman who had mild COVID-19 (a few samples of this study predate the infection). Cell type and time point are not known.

CDR3 sequence (DNA): TGTGCCAGCAGTCGCCCGGGACAGGGGTCCTACGAGCAGTACTTC. Amino acids: CASSRPGQGSYEQYF. The chain has TRBV3-1 and TRBJ2-7; TRBD1 aligns across 10 bases. V gave up 6 bases and J gave up 1 base; unmatched junction bases: 6. CDR3 size: 15 residues. Germline V gives CDR1 LGHDT, CDR2 YNNKEL (reference sequence).